The 28 T cell receptor beta chains given below trace back to one sample, sequenced in a study of shared clonotypes between healthy human individuals. Profiled with immunoSEQ multiplex PCR; TCRdb holds only in-frame clones, not every one. Of 2 million to 2.5 million clones in the sample, about 93% were seen once. Positively selected for CCR7, the CD45RO-negative cells used as naive CD8 cells excluded terminally differentiated effector memory CD45RA+ cells. The sequenced sample consisted of naive CD8+ T cells from PBMCs. The origin of the receptors is a man younger than 35 in good health. Some clones in this sample may be carry-over from other donors' samples.

The genes are TRBV5-1 and TRBJ1-4; 7 nucleotides agree with TRBD1. CDR1 and CDR2 from the germline V gene are SGHRS and YFSETQ. This CDR3 region has 17 residues. The V gene end was trimmed by 4 bases and the J gene end by 0 bases; junction bases not matched to a gene: 9. CDR3 nucleotides: TGCGCCAGCAGCGGGTCCCGGGACAGTGCAACTAATGAAAAACTGTTTTTT. Its translation: CASSGSRDSATNEKLFF.

This chain joins TRBV2 and TRBJ2-7; 8 nucleotides agree with TRBD1. Unmatched junction bases numbered 16, after V lost 3 bases and J lost 3 bases. CDR3 length: 18 amino acids. CDR1 SNHLY and CDR2 FYNNEI come from the germline V gene. CDR3 DNA sequence: TGTGCCAGCAGTGACTTTGGATTTGAGTCAGGGGGCCGCTACGAGCAGTACTTC. Its translation: CASSDFGFESGGRYEQYF.

The chain links TRBV5-6 to TRBJ2-7; D is tentatively TRBD1 or TRBD2 (5 bases each). The CDR3 extends over 15 amino acids. Germline V lookup: CDR1 SGHDT, CDR2 YYEEEE. Trimming stripped 4 bases from V and 5 bases from J, with 19 bases between. The CDR3 DNA is TGTGCCAGCAGCCCGGGACGCCCCGTTGTGGACGAGCAGTACTTC. Protein: CASSPGRPVVDEQYF.

The V call is TRBV28, the J call TRBJ2-5; D gene uncertain. Looked up from germline, CDR1 is MDHEN and CDR2 is SYDVKM. The CDR3 is made up of 15 amino acids. Deletions cut 2 bases from V and 1 base from J, with 11 bases between. CDR3 loop: CASSLTGAVQETQYF. CDR3 in DNA: TGTGCCAGCAGTTTAACCGGCGCCGTCCAAGAGACCCAGTACTTC.

This clone was recorded once. This chain connects TRBV7-9 to TRBJ1-2, with a weak D call TRBD1 (5 bases). The CDR3 is 14 amino acids. Per the germline V gene, CDR1 is SEHNR and CDR2 is FQNEAQ (reference sequence). Trimming took off 5 bases at V and 6 bases at J, with 16 bases between the two ends. Written as DNA, the CDR3 is TGTGCCAGCAGCCCGACTGGACATTCTGATGGCTACACCTTC. Translated: CASSPTGHSDGYTF.

The DNA of the CDR3 is TGTGCCAGCAGCTTAGTCGGCAATGGCAGACAGCCCTACAATGAGCAGTTCTTC. Residues: CASSLVGNGRQPYNEQFF. The chain recombines TRBV7-2 with TRBJ2-1, with D perhaps TRBD1 (5 bases). Germline V gene sequence: CDR1 SGHTA, CDR2 FQGNSA. Trimming stripped 1 base from V and 2 bases from J, with 18 bases between. This CDR3 spans 18 amino acids.

This clone is a singleton in its sample. The chain carries TRBV2 and TRBJ2-2, with a possible D match to TRBD1 (5 bases). The CDR3 totals 15 residues. Germline CDR1 reads SNHLY; CDR2 reads FYNNEI. Trimming left V 6 bases short and J 1 base short, with 12 bases between. The CDR3 loop is CASSEKDKNTGELFF. CDR3 DNA: TGTGCCAGCAGCGAAAAGGACAAGAACACCGGGGAGCTGTTTTTT.

CDR3: CASSPDLGEVTQYF. CDR3 sequence (DNA): TGTGCCAGCAGCCCCGATCTTGGGGAGGTGACCCAGTACTTC. The chain has TRBV7-4 and TRBJ2-5; a weak D match, TRBD2 (6 bases). Trimming left V 5 bases short and J 7 bases short, with 17 bases between. Germline V lookup: CDR1 SGHVT, CDR2 SQSDAQ. The CDR3 totals 14 residues.

This CDR3 is CASSLRGIPTYEQYF. CDR3 nucleotide sequence: TGTGCCAGCAGCTTGCGAGGAATACCGACCTACGAGCAGTACTTC. The chain employs TRBV5-5 and TRBJ2-7; D is unclear. The CDR3 contains 15 residues. Germline lookup yields CDR1 SGHKS and CDR2 YYEKEE (reference sequence). Between the trimmed V and J ends, which lost 1 base and 2 bases, there was a span of 13 bases.

The chain uses TRBV7-9 and TRBJ1-2; 8 bases line up with TRBD1. The CDR3 has 14 amino acids. V gave up 5 bases and J gave up 7 bases; unmatched junction bases: 9. CDR1 is SEHNR and CDR2 is FQNEAQ in the germline V gene (reference sequence). In nucleotides, the CDR3 is TGTGCCAGCAGCGCAGGGGGCGCAAGTTTTGGCTACACCTTC. Translation gives CASSAGGASFGYTF.

This chain connects TRBV2 to TRBJ2-2; D is uncertain. CDR1 and CDR2 (germline): SNHLY, FYNNEI. V was clipped by 9 bases and J by 5 bases, with 7 bases between them. This CDR3 has 11 amino acids. The CDR3, as DNA: TGTGCCAGTGGAAGAACCGGGGAGCTGTTTTTT. Protein product: CASGRTGELFF.

The chain employs TRBV13 and TRBJ2-7, with TRBD2 matching over 12 bases. CDR1 PRHDT and CDR2 FYEKMQ come from the germline V gene (reference sequence). The CDR3 covers 18 residues. V was clipped by 6 bases and J by 2 bases; unmatched bases: 14. CDR3 sequence: CASSPGLAGLLPAYEQYF. The CDR3, as DNA: TGTGCCAGCAGTCCGGGACTAGCGGGTTTACTCCCCGCCTACGAGCAGTACTTC.

The chain recombines TRBV27 with TRBJ2-1, with 7 bases fitting TRBD2. The CDR3 totals 11 residues. With 4 bases clipped from V and 11 bases from J, the junction kept 2 bases outside the gene matches. CDR1 and CDR2 from the germline V gene are MNHEY and SMNVEV (reference sequence). CDR3 sequence: CASSSGTKQFF. In DNA form, the CDR3 reads TGTGCCAGCAGTTCTGGGACTAAGCAGTTCTTC.

The J gene is TRBJ2-1, the V gene TRBV9; D might be TRBD1 (5 bases). The CDR3 extends over 16 amino acids. Germline V lookup: CDR1 SGDLS, CDR2 YYNGEE. V lost 0 bases and J 3 bases, leaving 13 bases between the germline ends. The CDR3 region is CASSVGGKGIYNEQFF. For the CDR3, the DNA is TGTGCCAGCAGCGTAGGGGGTAAGGGGATCTACAATGAGCAGTTCTTC.

The chain couples TRBV5-1 to TRBJ2-1; the D is unclear. The CDR3 covers 14 residues. Germline values: CDR1 SGHRS, CDR2 YFSETQ. Trimming cost V 5 bases and J 8 bases, with 17 bases left between them. CDR3 residues: CASSTSERAYEQFF. For the CDR3, the DNA is TGCGCCAGCAGTACATCAGAAAGGGCCTATGAGCAGTTCTTC.

This clone came up once. Other DNA sequences from this sample encode an identical CDR3 as well. The CDR3 loop is CASSQGTSGSNEQFF. CDR3 in DNA: TGCGCCAGCAGCCAAGGGACCAGCGGGAGTAATGAGCAGTTCTTC. The chain joins TRBV4-1 to TRBJ2-1; 8 bases are a match to TRBD2. Per the germline V gene, CDR1 is MGHRA and CDR2 is YSYEKL. The CDR3 runs 15 residues. J was trimmed by 7 bases and V by 1 base; bases with no gene match: 6.

This clone was observed a handful of times. The chain links TRBV4-1 to TRBJ1-1; D perhaps matches TRBD1 (5 bases). Germline values: CDR1 MGHRA, CDR2 YSYEKL. V was clipped by 0 bases and J by 4 bases, with 18 bases between them. The CDR3 loop spans 17 amino acids. This chain's CDR3 is CASSQDGLGGESTEAFF. CDR3 bases: TGCGCCAGCAGCCAAGATGGGCTTGGGGGGGAGAGCACTGAAGCTTTCTTT.

This rearrangement joins TRBV4-3 to TRBJ2-5; 9 bases fit TRBD2. Trimming at V came to 2 bases and at J to 5 bases, leaving 12 bases not matched to a gene. Looked up from germline, CDR1 is LGHNA and CDR2 is YSLEER. There are 17 residues in the CDR3. The CDR3 DNA sequence: TGCGCCAGCAGCCAAAATGGGGCTAGCGGGGAGGGGGAGACCCAGTACTTC. It is translated as CASSQNGASGEGETQYF.

The chain joins TRBV19 to TRBJ2-3; 13 bases fit TRBD2. J was trimmed by 3 bases and V by 4 bases; bases with no gene match: 1. The CDR3 runs to 15 residues. Germline CDR1 and CDR2: LNHDA and SQIVND (reference sequence). The chain's CDR3 is CASSRGLAGTDTQYF. The CDR3 DNA reads as TGTGCCAGTAGTAGGGGACTAGCGGGAACAGATACGCAGTATTTT.

The chain joins TRBV6-5 to TRBJ2-7, with a possible D match to TRBD1 (6 bases). V was trimmed by 2 bases and J by 3 bases, leaving 14 bases between them. The germline V gene has CDR1 MNHEY and CDR2 SVGAGI. The CDR3 covers 15 residues. CDR3 sequence (DNA): TGTGCCAGCAGTTACCATATACAGGGAAGCTACGAGCAGTACTTC. It translates to CASSYHIQGSYEQYF.

For this clone: This sample also contains other DNA sequences that code for the same CDR3. This chain uses TRBV6-5 with TRBJ2-1; TRBD2 is a possible D gene (5 bases). The CDR3 runs 13 residues. V lost 0 bases and J 7 bases, leaving 7 bases between the germline ends. CDR1 is MNHEY and CDR2 is SVGAGI in the germline V gene. The CDR3 DNA follows: TGTGCCAGCAGTTACTCACCGGGAAATGAGCAGTTCTTC. As protein: CASSYSPGNEQFF.

V usage is TRBV9 and J usage is TRBJ1-1; D uncertain. This CDR3 comprises 14 residues. Deletions cut 0 bases from V and 7 bases from J, with 13 bases between. Germline V gene sequence: CDR1 SGDLS, CDR2 YYNGEE. DNA of the CDR3: TGTGCCAGCAGCGTAGCCAGGACGAGCAATGAAGCTTTCTTT. Translating it yields CASSVARTSNEAFF.

The rearrangement links TRBV27 to TRBJ2-7, with TRBD1 identical over 10 bases. J lost 6 bases, V lost 0 bases, and 8 bases had no gene match. Germline CDR1 is MNHEY and CDR2 is SMNVEV (reference sequence). The CDR3 is made up of 16 amino acids. CDR3 loop: CASSLSRGTGESEQYF. The CDR3 nucleotides read TGTGCCAGCAGTTTATCCAGAGGGACAGGGGAGAGCGAGCAGTACTTC.

The rearrangement joins TRBV9 to TRBJ1-5, with 7 bases identical to TRBD1. Germline V gene data show CDR1 as SGDLS and CDR2 as YYNGEE. With 4 bases clipped from V and 0 bases from J, the junction kept 4 bases outside the gene matches. This CDR3 is built from 15 residues. CDR3 coding DNA: TGTGCCAGCAGCCCCCACAGGGGTAGCAATCAGCCCCAGCATTTT. Its protein is CASSPHRGSNQPQHF.

V is TRBV11-2 and J is TRBJ1-4; tentative D call: TRBD1 (5 bases). The germline V gene has CDR1 SGHAT and CDR2 FQNNGV. V was trimmed by 8 bases and J by 0 bases, leaving 13 bases between them. CDR3 size: 15 residues. This CDR3 reads CASRLQGATNEKLFF. DNA for the CDR3: TGTGCCAGCCGTCTCCAGGGAGCAACTAATGAAAAACTGTTTTTT.

A word on this clone: This specimen includes other DNA sequences encoding the same CDR3. The chain recombines TRBV5-6 with TRBJ2-1; the D is unclear. Germline CDR1 and CDR2: SGHDT and YYEEEE. Trimming cost V 1 base and J 9 bases, with 5 bases left between them. CDR3 length equals 11 residues. The CDR3 DNA reads as TGTGCCAGCAGCTTGTCGGGTGAGCAGTTCTTC. Amino acids: CASSLSGEQFF.

This chain connects TRBV4-1 to TRBJ1-2; 9 bases fit TRBD1. Unmatched junction bases numbered 7, after V lost 2 bases and J lost 3 bases. Germline lookup yields CDR1 MGHRA and CDR2 YSYEKL. The CDR3 is made up of 16 amino acids. CDR3 loop: CASSQPGTGTDYGYTF. The CDR3 coding sequence is TGCGCCAGCAGCCAACCCGGGACAGGGACAGACTATGGCTACACCTTC.

The chain carries TRBV7-6 and TRBJ2-5; 9 bases are shared with TRBD1. With V trimmed by 1 base and J by 5 bases, 5 bases remained unmatched. This CDR3 comprises 15 residues. Per the germline V gene, CDR1 is SGHVS and CDR2 is FNYEAQ. CDR3 in DNA: TGTGCCAGCAGCTTAGTAGGGGACAGGGAGGAGACCCAGTACTTC. Encoded protein: CASSLVGDREETQYF.